This is a list of T cell receptor beta chains from one sample in a study of cytomegalovirus exposure and HLA in healthy donors. Repertoires were generated with immunoSEQ multiplex PCR, while TCRdb's copy carries only in-frame clones and drops some. The top ten hold around a tenth of the sample, which has some 150,000 clones, 80% seen once. Sequenced input: PBMCs. The receptors shown here come from a man younger than 35 in good health and CMV-seropositive. CDR3s include the opening cysteine and the closing phenylalanine or tryptophan. A D gene is named only where the DNA matches it firmly. Not all rows give a size; the values are once, few, many and, for expanded clones, a class.

J: TRBJ2-3
V: TRBV25-1
D: .
size: .
DNA: TGTGCCAGCAGTCCGGGTTGGGGCACAGATACGCAGTATTTT
CDR3: CASSPGWGTDTQYF

J: TRBJ2-3
V: TRBV11-2
D: .
size: few
DNA: TGTGCCAGCAGCTTATATGGCGGATCAGGCACAGATACGCAGTATTTT
CDR3: CASSLYGGSGTDTQYF

J: TRBJ1-6
V: TRBV30
D: .
size: .
DNA: TGTGCCTGGAGCGGTCTCCGATCGCCCCTCCACTTT
CDR3: CAWSGLRSPLHF

J: TRBJ2-7
V: TRBV27
D: TRBD1
size: .
DNA: TGTGCCAGCAGGGGGACAGGGGTATTACACGAGCAGTACTTC
CDR3: CASRGTGVLHEQYF

J: TRBJ2-5
V: TRBV21-1
D: .
size: .
DNA: TGTGCCAGCAGTACGAAGGGACTCCAAGAGACCCAGTACTTC
CDR3: CASSTKGLQETQYF

J: TRBJ1-1
V: TRBV19
D: .
size: .
DNA: TGTGCCAGTAGTACAGGGACAACCGAAGCTTTCTTT
CDR3: CASSTGTTEAFF

J: TRBJ2-5
V: TRBV29-1
D: TRBD1
size: .
DNA: TGCAGCGTTGAAGATTTCCCGGACAGGGGAGAGACCCAGTACTTC
CDR3: CSVEDFPDRGETQYF

J: TRBJ2-5
V: TRBV19
D: .
size: .
DNA: TGTGCCAGTAGTATATTTGCAGACCAAGAGACCCAGTACTTC
CDR3: CASSIFADQETQYF

J: TRBJ2-1
V: TRBV7-2
D: TRBD2
size: .
DNA: TGTGCCAGCAGCTTATGGGCTCATCCGGGACTAGCGGTTTACAATGAGCAGTTCTTC
CDR3: CASSLWAHPGLAVYNEQFF

J: TRBJ2-1
V: TRBV6-5
D: .
size: .
DNA: TGTGCCAGCAGTTACGGTGCAGCCTACAATGAGCAGTTCTTC
CDR3: CASSYGAAYNEQFF

J: TRBJ2-5
V: TRBV7-2
D: .
size: .
DNA: TGTGCCAGCAGCTTAGAGCCAGGGGTAAAGACCCAGTACTTC
CDR3: CASSLEPGVKTQYF

J: TRBJ1-6
V: TRBV5-6
D: .
size: once
DNA: TGTGCCAGCAGCTTGGTGAGAGTCTTTAATTCACCCCTCCACTTT
CDR3: CASSLVRVFNSPLHF

J: TRBJ2-7
V: TRBV13
D: TRBD2
size: .
DNA: TGTGCCAGCAGCCCGATTGGGGCGGGAGGGCCCGACGAGCAGTACTTC
CDR3: CASSPIGAGGPDEQYF

J: TRBJ2-6
V: TRBV9
D: .
size: .
DNA: TGTGCCAGCAGCGACACCTACAGGAGCAGCTCTGGGGCCAACGTCCTGACTTTC
CDR3: CASSDTYRSSSGANVLTF

J: TRBJ2-2
V: TRBV27
D: .
size: once
DNA: TGTGCCAGCAGTTTATCCCTTCCACGCAGGGGACAAACCGGGGAGCTGTTTTTT
CDR3: CASSLSLPRRGQTGELFF

J: TRBJ2-3
V: TRBV7-9
D: TRBD2
size: .
DNA: TGTGCCAGCAGCCTTAATAGCGGGAGTGGAAAAGATACGCAGTATTTT
CDR3: CASSLNSGSGKDTQYF

J: TRBJ1-4
V: TRBV5-4
D: .
size: .
DNA: TGTGCCAGCAGCTTGTTAGTTGGTTCTAATGAAAAACTGTTTTTT
CDR3: CASSLLVGSNEKLFF

J: TRBJ2-1
V: TRBV2
D: .
size: few
DNA: TGTGCCAGCGGGGTTGCAGGGTACAATGAGCAGTTCTTC
CDR3: CASGVAGYNEQFF

J: TRBJ2-7
V: TRBV5-4
D: .
size: .
DNA: TGTGCCAGCAGCTCCTGGGACTCAGCCTACGAGCAGTACTTC
CDR3: CASSSWDSAYEQYF

J: TRBJ1-3
V: TRBV11-2
D: .
size: .
DNA: TGTGCCAGCAGCCGACGGGACACAAACTCTGGAAACACCATATATTTT
CDR3: CASSRRDTNSGNTIYF

J: TRBJ1-2
V: TRBV29-1
D: .
size: .
DNA: TGCAGCGTGAGGGGCGGAGGGGAGGGTTCAGGGAACTATGGCTACACCTTC
CDR3: CSVRGGGEGSGNYGYTF

J: TRBJ1-4
V: TRBV29-1
D: TRBD1
size: .
DNA: TGCAGCGTCCACAGGGGCGAAAAACTGTTTTTT
CDR3: CSVHRGEKLFF

J: TRBJ2-7
V: TRBV9
D: TRBD1
size: .
DNA: TGTGCCAGCAGCCTCCGAACGACAGGGGGCAAATACGAGCAGTACTTC
CDR3: CASSLRTTGGKYEQYF

J: TRBJ1-3
V: TRBV7-2
D: .
size: .
DNA: TGTGCCAGCAGCTTGGGAGGATCTGGAAACACCATATATTTT
CDR3: CASSLGGSGNTIYF

J: TRBJ2-1
V: TRBV6-6
D: .
size: few
DNA: TGTGCCAGCTACACTAGTGGGTCCTACAATGAGCAGTTCTTC
CDR3: CASYTSGSYNEQFF

J: TRBJ2-7
V: TRBV5-1
D: .
size: .
DNA: TGCGCCAGCAGCCTCACGGGGAAGTCTACCTACGAGCAGTACTTC
CDR3: CASSLTGKSTYEQYF

J: TRBJ2-7
V: TRBV12-5
D: TRBD2
size: .
DNA: TGTGCTAGTGGTTCGGGACTAGCGGAGATCTACGAGCAGTACTTC
CDR3: CASGSGLAEIYEQYF

J: TRBJ2-5
V: TRBV7-6
D: .
size: .
DNA: TGTGCCAGCAGCTTATCCGGGGGTGAGACCCAGTACTTC
CDR3: CASSLSGGETQYF

J: TRBJ2-1
V: TRBV7-9
D: TRBD1
size: .
DNA: TGTGCCAGCAGCTTTCTAAGACAGGGGCACCCAGGGGAGCAGTTCTTC
CDR3: CASSFLRQGHPGEQFF

J: TRBJ2-7
V: TRBV5-5
D: .
size: .
DNA: TGTGCCAGCAGCTTGAAGAGCTCCTACGAGCAGTACTTC
CDR3: CASSLKSSYEQYF

J: TRBJ2-5
V: TRBV7-8
D: .
size: .
DNA: TGTGCCAGCAACGGGTGGGCAGGGGTAGAGACCCAGTACTTC
CDR3: CASNGWAGVETQYF

J: TRBJ1-2
V: TRBV7-2
D: .
size: .
DNA: TGTGCCAGCAGCTTAGTAGGCAGCTCGGGTTCCTATGGCTACACCTTC
CDR3: CASSLVGSSGSYGYTF

J: TRBJ2-7
V: TRBV2
D: TRBD2
size: .
DNA: TGTGCCAGCAGTGAGGCTAGCGGGAGTTTCTACGAGCAGTACTTC
CDR3: CASSEASGSFYEQYF

J: TRBJ2-7
V: TRBV4-1
D: .
size: .
DNA: TGCGCCAGCAGCCAAGTCACAGGGACCTACGAGCAGTACTTC
CDR3: CASSQVTGTYEQYF

J: TRBJ2-3
V: TRBV27
D: .
size: .
DNA: TGTGCCAGCAGTTTAGCCTACAGGGAGTTCACAGATACGCAGTATTTT
CDR3: CASSLAYREFTDTQYF

J: TRBJ2-1
V: TRBV6-1
D: TRBD1
size: .
DNA: TGTGCCAGCAGTGACTACCGGGACAGGAGGGAGTTCTTC
CDR3: CASSDYRDRREFF

J: TRBJ2-1
V: TRBV6-1
D: TRBD1
size: few
DNA: TGTGCCAGCAGTGCTTCGGACAGGGTTCGGCAGTTCTTC
CDR3: CASSASDRVRQFF

J: TRBJ1-2
V: TRBV27
D: .
size: .
DNA: TGTGCCAGCAGTTCCGGGGGGTTCTATGGCTACACCTTC
CDR3: CASSSGGFYGYTF

J: TRBJ2-2
V: TRBV10-3
D: TRBD2
size: .
DNA: TGTGCCATCAGTGTCGTAGCGGGAGCCCCGAACACCGGGGAGCTGTTTTTT
CDR3: CAISVVAGAPNTGELFF

J: TRBJ1-3
V: TRBV7-2
D: .
size: .
DNA: TGTGCCAGCAGCATTCAACAGGTTTCTGGAAACACCATATATTTT
CDR3: CASSIQQVSGNTIYF

J: TRBJ2-1
V: TRBV11-2
D: .
size: .
DNA: TGTGCCAGCAGCTTCACCACTAATCTGTCTCCCCCACATGAGCAGTTCTTC
CDR3: CASSFTTNLSPPHEQFF

J: TRBJ2-4
V: TRBV7-9
D: .
size: .
DNA: TGTGCCAGCAGCTTAGGGAGCGCAGTAGCCAAAAACATTCAGTACTTC
CDR3: CASSLGSAVAKNIQYF

J: TRBJ1-3
V: TRBV30
D: .
size: few
DNA: TGTGCCTGGCGGAGAACTCGAGCCGGAAACACCATATATTTT
CDR3: CAWRRTRAGNTIYF

J: TRBJ2-5
V: TRBV9
D: TRBD1
size: .
DNA: TGTGCCAGCAGCCTTTTTAACAGGGGTCAACAAGAGACCCAGTACTTC
CDR3: CASSLFNRGQQETQYF

J: TRBJ1-5
V: TRBV6-1
D: .
size: .
DNA: TGTGCCAGCAGTGACGGTTTCTATGCCGCTTATAGCAATCAGCCCCAGCATTTT
CDR3: CASSDGFYAAYSNQPQHF

J: TRBJ2-7
V: TRBV7-2
D: TRBD2
size: .
DNA: TGTGCCAGCAGCGTGGTGGGGAGGGGATACGAGCAGTACTTC
CDR3: CASSVVGRGYEQYF

J: TRBJ2-1
V: TRBV6-4
D: TRBD2
size: .
DNA: TGTGCCAGCAGTCTGACTAGCGGGAGCTACAATGAGCAGTTCTTC
CDR3: CASSLTSGSYNEQFF

J: TRBJ2-1
V: TRBV6-1
D: .
size: .
DNA: TGTGCCAGCAGTGAATTTCCAGCCGGACAGCTGTCGGGTGAGCAGTTCTTC
CDR3: CASSEFPAGQLSGEQFF

J: TRBJ2-1
V: TRBV4-2
D: TRBD2
size: .
DNA: TGTGCCAGCAGCCCTGAGACTAGCGGGGGGTACAATGAGCAGTTCTTC
CDR3: CASSPETSGGYNEQFF

J: TRBJ2-5
V: TRBV29-1
D: TRBD2
size: .
DNA: TGCAGCGTCGATGACGAAGGACTAGCGGGAGAGACCCAGTACTTC
CDR3: CSVDDEGLAGETQYF

J: TRBJ2-7
V: TRBV7-9
D: .
size: .
DNA: TGTGCCAGCAGCCAGGGACTTGGAAACCACGAGCAGTACTTC
CDR3: CASSQGLGNHEQYF

J: TRBJ2-3
V: TRBV27
D: .
size: .
DNA: TGTGCCAGCAGTCCCACGACCAGCGGGTATACGCAGTATTTT
CDR3: CASSPTTSGYTQYF

J: TRBJ1-2
V: TRBV4-1
D: .
size: .
DNA: TGCGCCAGCAGCCAAGATGGCACATCCTATGGCTACACCTTC
CDR3: CASSQDGTSYGYTF

J: TRBJ2-2
V: TRBV9
D: TRBD2
size: .
DNA: TGTGCCAGCAGCATGGGCGGGGGGGTAAACACCGGGGAGCTGTTTTTT
CDR3: CASSMGGGVNTGELFF

J: TRBJ1-2
V: TRBV19
D: .
size: .
DNA: TGTGCCAGTAACACGAACGGCGGGAACTATGGCTACACCTTC
CDR3: CASNTNGGNYGYTF

J: TRBJ1-2
V: TRBV6-1
D: TRBD1
size: .
DNA: TGTGCCAGCCATTATTCCGGGACAGGGGATGGCTACACCTTC
CDR3: CASHYSGTGDGYTF

J: TRBJ1-2
V: TRBV7-9
D: TRBD1
size: once
DNA: TGTTCCAGCAGCCAAACCGGGACAGTTTATGGCTACACCTTC
CDR3: CSSSQTGTVYGYTF

J: TRBJ1-5
V: TRBV19
D: .
size: .
DNA: TGTGCCAGTAAGGAGACAGTCTACAATCAGCCCCAGCATTTT
CDR3: CASKETVYNQPQHF

J: TRBJ2-4
V: TRBV5-6
D: TRBD1
size: few
DNA: TGTGCCAGCAGCTTCGGGACAGGGAACAGTCAGTACTTC
CDR3: CASSFGTGNSQYF

J: TRBJ2-1
V: TRBV5-1
D: TRBD2
size: .
DNA: TGCGCCAGCAGCTTCAATAGACTAGCGGGAGTCATTGAAAATGAGCAGTTCTTC
CDR3: CASSFNRLAGVIENEQFF